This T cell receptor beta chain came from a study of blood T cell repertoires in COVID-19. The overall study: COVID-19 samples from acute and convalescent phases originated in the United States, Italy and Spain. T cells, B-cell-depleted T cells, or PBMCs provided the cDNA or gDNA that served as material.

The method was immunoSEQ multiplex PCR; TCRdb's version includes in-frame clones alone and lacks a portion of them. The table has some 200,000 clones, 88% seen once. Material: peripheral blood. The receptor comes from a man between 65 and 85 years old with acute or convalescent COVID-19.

The CDR3 loop is CASSPTIGQPNTEAFF. The CDR3 DNA is TGCGCCAGCAGCCCTACTATCGGACAGCCGAACACTGAAGCTTTCTTT. J is TRBJ1-1 and V is TRBV5-1, with D possibly TRBD1 on 6 matching bases. CDR3 size: 16 residues. The germline V gene has CDR1 SGHRS and CDR2 YFSETQ. Trimming stripped 4 bases from V and 1 base from J, with 17 bases between.